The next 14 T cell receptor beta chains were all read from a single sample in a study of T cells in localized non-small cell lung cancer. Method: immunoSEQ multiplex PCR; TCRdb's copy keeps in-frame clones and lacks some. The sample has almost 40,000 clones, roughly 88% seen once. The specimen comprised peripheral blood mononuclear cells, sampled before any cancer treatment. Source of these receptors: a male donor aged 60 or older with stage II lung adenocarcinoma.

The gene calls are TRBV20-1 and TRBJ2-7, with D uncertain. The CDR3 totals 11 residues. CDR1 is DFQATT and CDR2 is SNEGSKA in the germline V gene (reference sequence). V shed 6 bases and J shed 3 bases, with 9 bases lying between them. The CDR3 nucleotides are TGCAGTGCCCCCCGACGCTACGAGCAGTACTTC. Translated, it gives CSAPRRYEQYF.

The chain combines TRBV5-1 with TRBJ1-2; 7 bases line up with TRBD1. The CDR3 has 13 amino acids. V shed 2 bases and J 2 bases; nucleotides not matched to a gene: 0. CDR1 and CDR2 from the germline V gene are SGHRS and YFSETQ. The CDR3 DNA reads TGCGCCAGCAGCTTACAGGGGAACTATGGCTACACCTTC. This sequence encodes CASSLQGNYGYTF.

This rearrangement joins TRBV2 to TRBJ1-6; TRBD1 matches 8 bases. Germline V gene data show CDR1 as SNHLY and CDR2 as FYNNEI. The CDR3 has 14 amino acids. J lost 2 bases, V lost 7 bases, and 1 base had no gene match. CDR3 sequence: CASTDRAYNSPLHF. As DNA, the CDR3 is TGTGCCAGCACGGACAGGGCCTATAATTCACCCCTCCACTTT.

The CDR3 loop is CASSSHSNQPQHF. Written as DNA, the CDR3 is TGTGCCAGCAGTTCGCATAGCAATCAGCCCCAGCATTTT. The chain is built from TRBV28 and TRBJ1-5; D call uncertain. V shed 4 bases and J shed 0 bases, with 4 bases lying between them. Per the germline V gene, CDR1 is MDHEN and CDR2 is SYDVKM. The CDR3 has 13 residues.

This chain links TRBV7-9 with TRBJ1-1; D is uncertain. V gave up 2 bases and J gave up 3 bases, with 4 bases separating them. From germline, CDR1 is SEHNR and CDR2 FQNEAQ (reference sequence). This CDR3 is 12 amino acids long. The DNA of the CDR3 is TGTGCCAGCAGCTTACCTCACACTGAAGCTTTCTTT. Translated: CASSLPHTEAFF.

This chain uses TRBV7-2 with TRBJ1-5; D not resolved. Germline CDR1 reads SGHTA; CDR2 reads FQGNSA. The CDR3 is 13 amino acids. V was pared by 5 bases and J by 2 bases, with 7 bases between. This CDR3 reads CASSPGGNQPQHF. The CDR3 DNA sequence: TGTGCCAGCAGCCCTGGTGGCAATCAGCCCCAGCATTTT.

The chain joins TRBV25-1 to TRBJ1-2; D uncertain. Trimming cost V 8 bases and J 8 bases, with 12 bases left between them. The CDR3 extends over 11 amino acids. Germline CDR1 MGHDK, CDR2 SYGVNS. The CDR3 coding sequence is TGTGCCAGCCGGTTCGGGGAGGGCTACACCTTC. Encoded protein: CASRFGEGYTF.

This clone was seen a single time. CDR3: CASSERTSGSQQFF. The CDR3 bases are TGCGCCAGCAGCGAGAGGACTAGCGGGAGTCAGCAGTTCTTC. The rearrangement uses TRBV5-1 and TRBJ2-1; 13 bases map to TRBD2. J lost 11 bases, V lost 4 bases, and 6 bases had no gene match. The CDR3 is 14 residues long. Germline values: CDR1 SGHRS, CDR2 YFSETQ.

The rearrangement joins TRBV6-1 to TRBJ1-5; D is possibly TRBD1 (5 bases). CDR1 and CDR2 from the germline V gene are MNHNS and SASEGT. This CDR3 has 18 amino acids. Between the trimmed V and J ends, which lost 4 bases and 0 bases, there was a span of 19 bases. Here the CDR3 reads CASSGTRQGPYSNQPQHF. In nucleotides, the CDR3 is TGTGCCAGCAGTGGCACTAGGCAGGGACCTTATAGCAATCAGCCCCAGCATTTT.

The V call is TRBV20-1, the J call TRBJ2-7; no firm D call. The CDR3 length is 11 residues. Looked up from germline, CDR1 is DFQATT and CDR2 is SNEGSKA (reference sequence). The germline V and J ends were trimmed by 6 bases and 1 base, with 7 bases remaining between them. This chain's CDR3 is CSAPISYEQYF. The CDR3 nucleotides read TGCAGTGCGCCAATTTCCTACGAGCAGTACTTC.

The CDR3 DNA is TGCGCCAGCAGCCTAAGCGGACGGGGTGAGCAGTTCTTC. This translates into CASSLSGRGEQFF. This chain links TRBV5-1 with TRBJ2-1, with a possible D match to TRBD2 (5 bases). The CDR3 is 13 residues long. With 4 bases removed from V and 9 bases from J, the gap between germline ends came to 14 bases. Germline CDR1 and CDR2: SGHRS and YFSETQ.

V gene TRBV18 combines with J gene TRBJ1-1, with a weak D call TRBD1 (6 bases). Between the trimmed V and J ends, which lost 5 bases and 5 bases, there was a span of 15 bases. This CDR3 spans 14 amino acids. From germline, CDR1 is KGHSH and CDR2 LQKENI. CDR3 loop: CASSSNRVSTEAFF. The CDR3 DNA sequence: TGTGCCAGCTCATCCAACAGGGTTAGTACTGAAGCTTTCTTT.

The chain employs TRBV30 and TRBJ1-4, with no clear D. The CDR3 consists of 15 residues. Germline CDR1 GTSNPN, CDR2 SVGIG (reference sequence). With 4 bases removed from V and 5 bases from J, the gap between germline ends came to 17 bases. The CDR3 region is CAWMKGLSENEKLFF. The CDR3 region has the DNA TGTGCCTGGATGAAGGGTCTGAGTGAAAATGAAAAACTGTTTTTT.

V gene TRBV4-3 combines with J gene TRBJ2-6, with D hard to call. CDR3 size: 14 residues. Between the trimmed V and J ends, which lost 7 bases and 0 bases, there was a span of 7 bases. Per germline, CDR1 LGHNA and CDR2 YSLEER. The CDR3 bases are TGCGCCAGCACCTCTTACTCTGGGGCCAACGTCCTGACTTTC. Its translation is CASTSYSGANVLTF.